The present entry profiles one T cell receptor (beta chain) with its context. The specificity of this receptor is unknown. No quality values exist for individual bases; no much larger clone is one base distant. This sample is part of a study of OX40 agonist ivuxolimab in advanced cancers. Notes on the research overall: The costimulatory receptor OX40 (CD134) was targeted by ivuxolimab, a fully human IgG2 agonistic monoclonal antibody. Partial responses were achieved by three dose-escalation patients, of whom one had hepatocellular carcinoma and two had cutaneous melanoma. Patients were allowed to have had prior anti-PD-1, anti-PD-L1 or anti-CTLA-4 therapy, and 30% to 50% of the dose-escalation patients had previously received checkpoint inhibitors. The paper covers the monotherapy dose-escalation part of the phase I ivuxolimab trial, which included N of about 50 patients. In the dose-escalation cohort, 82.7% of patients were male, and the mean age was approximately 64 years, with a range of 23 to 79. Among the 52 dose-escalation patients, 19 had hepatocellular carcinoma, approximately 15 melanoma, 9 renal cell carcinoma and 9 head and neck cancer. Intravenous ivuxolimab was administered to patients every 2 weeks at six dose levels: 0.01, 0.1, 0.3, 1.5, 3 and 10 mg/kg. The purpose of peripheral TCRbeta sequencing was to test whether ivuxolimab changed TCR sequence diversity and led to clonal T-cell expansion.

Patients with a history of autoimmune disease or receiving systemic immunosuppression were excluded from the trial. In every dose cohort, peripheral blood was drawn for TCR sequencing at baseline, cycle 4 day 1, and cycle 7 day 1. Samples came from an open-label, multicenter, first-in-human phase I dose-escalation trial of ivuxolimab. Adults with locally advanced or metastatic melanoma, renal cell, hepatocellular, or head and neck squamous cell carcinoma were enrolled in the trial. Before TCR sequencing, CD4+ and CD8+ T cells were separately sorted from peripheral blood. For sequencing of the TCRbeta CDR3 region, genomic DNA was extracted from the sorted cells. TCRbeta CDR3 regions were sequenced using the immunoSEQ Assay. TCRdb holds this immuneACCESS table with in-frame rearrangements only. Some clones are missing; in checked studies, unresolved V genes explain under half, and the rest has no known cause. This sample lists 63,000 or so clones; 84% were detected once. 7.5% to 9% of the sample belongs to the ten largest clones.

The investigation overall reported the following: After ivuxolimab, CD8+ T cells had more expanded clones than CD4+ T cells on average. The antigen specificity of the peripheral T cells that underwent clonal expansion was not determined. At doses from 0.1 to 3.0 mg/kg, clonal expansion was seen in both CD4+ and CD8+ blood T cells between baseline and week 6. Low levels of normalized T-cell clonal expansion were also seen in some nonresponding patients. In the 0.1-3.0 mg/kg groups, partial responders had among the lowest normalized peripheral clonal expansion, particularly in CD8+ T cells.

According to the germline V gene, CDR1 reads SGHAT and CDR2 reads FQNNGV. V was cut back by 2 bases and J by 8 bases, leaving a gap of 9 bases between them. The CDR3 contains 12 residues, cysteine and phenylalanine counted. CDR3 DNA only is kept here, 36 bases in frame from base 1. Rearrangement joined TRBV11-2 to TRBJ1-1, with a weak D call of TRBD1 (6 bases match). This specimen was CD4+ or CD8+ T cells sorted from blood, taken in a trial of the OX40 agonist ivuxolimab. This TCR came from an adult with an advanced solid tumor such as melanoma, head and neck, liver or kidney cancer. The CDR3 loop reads CASSLLGAEAFF. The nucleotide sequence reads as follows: TGTGCCAGCAGCTTATTGGGGGCCGAAGCTTTCTTT.